This TCR beta chain was recovered during a study of blood T cell repertoires in COVID-19. About the research overall: Both acute and convalescent COVID-19 samples were obtained from the United States, Italy and Spain.

Assignments of participants to cohorts depended upon their own reported clinical history. The CDR3 is 15 amino acids. From germline, CDR1 is LGHNT and CDR2 FRNRAP. The J segment lost 5 bases and the V segment lost 8 bases, leaving 10 bases of the junction unmatched. Some clones are missing from TCRdb's copy, which holds only in-frame ones; the method was immunoSEQ multiplex PCR. There are about 240,000 clones in the sample; 87% occur only once, and 2% to 3% lies in the top ten. The TCR was taken from a woman aged 30 to 39 with acute COVID-19. The V and J genes are TRBV12-5 and TRBJ2-5; 11 bases are shared with TRBD1. The sequenced sample was PBMCs or T cells enriched from blood (not recorded which). The CDR3 DNA sequence: TGTGCTAGTCAGGACAGGGGGCGCCGGGGGGAGACCCAGTACTTC. This sequence encodes CASQDRGRRGETQYF.